This TCR beta chain was found in a study of cytomegalovirus exposure and HLA in healthy donors. V gave up 1 base and J gave up 8 bases; unmatched junction bases: 9. CDR3 length equals 17 residues. Germline V CDR1 and CDR2: SGHVS, FQNEAQ. The PCR was carried out with 60 Vbeta primers and 13 Jbeta primers. Profiled with immunoSEQ multiplex PCR; TCRdb holds only in-frame clones, not every one. This sample carries about 200,000 clones, 82% of them seen once, and the ten largest clones take 6.5%. Points on this clone: Its antigen remains unknown.

Broader study findings: In a later analysis, productive TCRs from donors in an Asian-associated ancestry cluster reportedly carried fewer N-insertions than the cohort mean.

The V gene is TRBV7-8, the J gene TRBJ2-1; 12 nucleotides match TRBD2. This TCR derives from a woman aged 45-59 years in good health and CMV-seropositive. Sequencing used PBMCs. The CDR3 loop reads CASSLVVTSGRVDEQFF. The DNA of the CDR3 is TGTGCCAGCAGCTTAGTGGTGACTAGCGGGAGAGTAGATGAGCAGTTCTTC.